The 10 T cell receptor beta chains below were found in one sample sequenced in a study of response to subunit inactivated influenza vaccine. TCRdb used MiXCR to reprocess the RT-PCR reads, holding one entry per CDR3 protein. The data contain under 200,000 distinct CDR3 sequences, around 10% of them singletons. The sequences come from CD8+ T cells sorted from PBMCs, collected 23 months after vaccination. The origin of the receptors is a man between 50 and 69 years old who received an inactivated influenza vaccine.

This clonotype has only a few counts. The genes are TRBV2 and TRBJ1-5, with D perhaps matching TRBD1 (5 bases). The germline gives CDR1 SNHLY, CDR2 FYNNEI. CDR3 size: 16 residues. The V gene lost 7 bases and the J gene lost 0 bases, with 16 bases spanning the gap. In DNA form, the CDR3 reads TGTGCCAGCATGGGGCAGGACGGTAGTAGCAATCAGCCCCAGCATTTT. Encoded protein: CASMGQDGSSNQPQHF. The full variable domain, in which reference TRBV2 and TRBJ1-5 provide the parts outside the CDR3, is EPEVTQTPSHQVTQMGQEVILRCVPISNHLYFYWYRQILGQKVEFLVSFYNNEISEKSEIFDDQFSVERPDGSNFTLKIRSTKLEDSAMYFCASMGQDGSSNQPQHFGDGTRLSIL.

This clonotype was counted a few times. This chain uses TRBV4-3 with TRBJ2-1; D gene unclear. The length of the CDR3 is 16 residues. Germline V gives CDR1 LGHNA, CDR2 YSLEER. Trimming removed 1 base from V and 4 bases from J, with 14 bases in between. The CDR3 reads CASSQGLTAQYNEQFF. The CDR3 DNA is TGCGCCAGCAGCCAAGGTCTGACCGCCCAATACAATGAGCAGTTCTTC.

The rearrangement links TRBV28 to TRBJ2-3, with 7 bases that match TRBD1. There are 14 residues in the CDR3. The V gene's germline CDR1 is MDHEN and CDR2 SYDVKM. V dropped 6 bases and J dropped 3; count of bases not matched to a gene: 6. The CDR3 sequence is CASSRTGETDTQYF. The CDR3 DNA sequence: TGTGCCAGCAGCCGAACAGGGGAGACAGATACGCAGTATTTT.

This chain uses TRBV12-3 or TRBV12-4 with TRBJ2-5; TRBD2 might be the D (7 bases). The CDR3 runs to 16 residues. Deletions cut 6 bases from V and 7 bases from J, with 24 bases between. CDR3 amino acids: CASSPARGARWVTQYF. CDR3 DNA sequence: TGTGCCAGCAGCCCCGCCCGGGGGGCGAGATGGGTGACCCAGTACTTC.

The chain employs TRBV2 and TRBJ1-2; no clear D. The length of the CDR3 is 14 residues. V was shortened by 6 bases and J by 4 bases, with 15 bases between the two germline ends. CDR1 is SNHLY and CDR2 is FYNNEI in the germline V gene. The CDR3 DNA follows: TGTGCCAGCAGATCGGACCTGGAGGGCTATGGCTACACCTTC. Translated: CASRSDLEGYGYTF. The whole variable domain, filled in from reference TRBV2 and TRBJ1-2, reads EPEVTQTPSHQVTQMGQEVILRCVPISNHLYFYWYRQILGQKVEFLVSFYNNEISEKSEIFDDQFSVERPDGSNFTLKIRSTKLEDSAMYFCASRSDLEGYGYTFGSGTRLTVV.

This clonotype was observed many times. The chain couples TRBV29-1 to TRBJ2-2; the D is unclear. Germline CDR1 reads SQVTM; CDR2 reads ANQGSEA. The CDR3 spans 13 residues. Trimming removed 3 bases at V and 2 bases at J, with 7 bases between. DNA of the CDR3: TGCAGCGTTGAGCAGGCAAACACCGGGGAGCTGTTTTTT. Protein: CSVEQANTGELFF.

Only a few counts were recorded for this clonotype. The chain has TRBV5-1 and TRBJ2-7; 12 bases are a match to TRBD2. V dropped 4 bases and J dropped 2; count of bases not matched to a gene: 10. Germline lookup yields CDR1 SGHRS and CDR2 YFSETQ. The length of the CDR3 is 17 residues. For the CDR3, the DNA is TGCGCCAGCAGCCTATGGACTAGCGGGGAACTCACCTACGAGCAGTACTTC. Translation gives CASSLWTSGELTYEQYF.

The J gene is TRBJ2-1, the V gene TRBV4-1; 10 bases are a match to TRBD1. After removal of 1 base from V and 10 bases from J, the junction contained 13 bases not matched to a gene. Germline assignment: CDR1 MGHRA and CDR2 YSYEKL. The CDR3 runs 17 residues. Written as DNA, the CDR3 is TGCGCCAGCAGCCAAGGGTTAGACAGGGGGCCAGAGGAGGAGCAGTTCTTC. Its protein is CASSQGLDRGPEEEQFF.

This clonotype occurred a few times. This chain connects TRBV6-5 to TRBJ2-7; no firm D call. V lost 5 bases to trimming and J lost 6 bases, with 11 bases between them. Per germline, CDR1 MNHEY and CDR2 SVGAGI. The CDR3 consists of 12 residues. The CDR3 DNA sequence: TGTGCCAGCAGTAATATCGGAAGCGAGCAGTACTTC. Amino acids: CASSNIGSEQYF.

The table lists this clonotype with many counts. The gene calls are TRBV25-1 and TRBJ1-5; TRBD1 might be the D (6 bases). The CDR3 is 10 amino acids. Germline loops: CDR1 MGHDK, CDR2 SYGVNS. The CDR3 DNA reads TGTGTCAGGGGCAGCCAGCCCCAGCATTTT. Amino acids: CVRGSQPQHF.